The clone carrying this TCR beta chain was seen a few times. Antigen: not known. Germline CDR1 LGHNA, CDR2 YNFKEQ. The CDR3 is 16 amino acids. Trimming removed 5 bases from V and 1 base from J; junction bases left unmatched: 5. This specimen belongs to a study of cytotoxic CD8 clonotypes in ibrutinib-treated CLL. Study background: Response sampling came at median 12 months of treatment, ranging roughly 6 to 36 months. Study findings and constraints: Measured clonality at baseline was greater than in age-matched healthy donors and tracked with circulating CD8+ T-cell counts.

Assay used: immunoSEQ multiplex PCR; TCRdb lists only in-frame clones, some missing. Of 150,000 or so clones listed, 65% to 85% are singletons. This rearrangement joins TRBV4-2 to TRBJ2-2; 9 bases are shared with TRBD2. The sequence was obtained from a human donor with chronic lymphocytic leukemia. This sample comprised PBMCs, obtained after 36 months of ibrutinib treatment. As DNA, the CDR3 is TGTGCCAGCAGCACACGGACTAGCGTGAACACCGGGGAGCTGTTTTTT. Protein product: CASSTRTSVNTGELFF.